Listed here are 26 T cell receptor beta chains from one sample, sequenced in a study of cytomegalovirus exposure and HLA in healthy donors. Produced via immunoSEQ multiplex PCR; TCRdb's table is partial and in-frame only. The table lists over 60,000 clones, roughly 95% of them singletons. What was sequenced was PBMCs. The receptors derive from a man between 18 and 29 years old in good health and CMV-seronegative.

The chain is built from TRBV27 and TRBJ1-2; possibly TRBD1 for D (6 bases). V was shortened by 6 bases and J by 7 bases, with 24 bases between the two germline ends. The CDR3 loop spans 16 amino acids. Germline V gene data show CDR1 as MNHEY and CDR2 as SMNVEV (reference sequence). The CDR3 DNA follows: TGTGCCAGCAGACTCCTACAGGGTTCGGGAGGAGGTGGCTACACCTTC. It translates to CASRLLQGSGGGGYTF.

This chain links TRBV5-4 with TRBJ2-1; no firm D call. The CDR3 covers 11 residues. Germline CDR1 SGHNT, CDR2 YYREEE (reference sequence). V was trimmed by 4 bases and J by 3 bases, leaving 2 bases between them. In DNA, the CDR3 is TGTGCCAGCAGCCTCTACAATGAGCAGTTCTTC. This codes for CASSLYNEQFF. Full variable domain (missing parts from reference TRBV5-4 and TRBJ2-1): ETGVTQSPTHLIKTRGQQVTLRCSSQSGHNTVSWYQQALGQGPQFIFQYYREEENGRGNFPPRFSGLQFPNYSSELNVNALELDDSALYLCASSLYNEQFFGPGTRLTVL.

The V gene is TRBV27, the J gene TRBJ2-2, with a possible D match to TRBD2 (6 bases). CDR1 is MNHEY and CDR2 is SMNVEV in the germline V gene (reference sequence). The CDR3 covers 15 residues. Trimming left V 2 bases short and J 8 bases short, with 15 bases between. DNA for the CDR3: TGTGCCAGCAGTTTAGGTTTCGGGGGAGTTGGGGAGCTGTTTTTT. Residues: CASSLGFGGVGELFF.

V is TRBV27 and J is TRBJ2-2, with D tentatively TRBD1 (5 bases). This CDR3 has 18 residues. The germline gives CDR1 MNHEY, CDR2 SMNVEV (reference sequence). Trimming cost V 0 bases and J 0 bases, with 14 bases left between them. CDR3 coding DNA: TGTGCCAGCAGTTTATCGATAGGACACCCCGCGAACACCGGGGAGCTGTTTTTT. It encodes CASSLSIGHPANTGELFF.

This clone was seen a single time. V gene TRBV10-3 combines with J gene TRBJ2-3, with D perhaps matching TRBD1 (5 bases). The V and J ends lost 4 bases and 6 bases respectively, with 20 bases between them. Germline V CDR1 and CDR2: ENHRY, SYGVKD. The CDR3 loop spans 16 amino acids. Here the CDR3 reads CAISGQLATSGDTQYF. CDR3 DNA: TGTGCCATCAGTGGACAGTTGGCGACTTCTGGGGATACGCAGTATTTT.

This clone was seen once. V gene TRBV5-4 combines with J gene TRBJ2-7; 9 bases agree with TRBD1. The CDR3 sequence is 13 residues long. Trimming removed 4 bases from V and 4 bases from J; junction bases left unmatched: 3. The germline gives CDR1 SGHNT, CDR2 YYREEE (reference sequence). The CDR3 sequence is CASSPDRGYEQYF. The CDR3 DNA reads TGTGCCAGCAGCCCGGACAGGGGATACGAGCAGTACTTC.

The V gene is TRBV7-6, the J gene TRBJ2-5; D perhaps matches TRBD2 (6 bases). CDR3 length: 14 amino acids. V was trimmed by 1 base and J by 3 bases, leaving 9 bases between them. The germline V gene has CDR1 SGHVS and CDR2 FNYEAQ. The CDR3 nucleotides read TGTGCCAGCAGCTTAGTATGGGGGGAAGAGACCCAGTACTTC. This codes for CASSLVWGEETQYF.

The rearrangement uses TRBV7-9 and TRBJ2-1, with D possibly matching TRBD1 (7 bases). V was shortened by 3 bases and J by 7 bases, with 19 bases between the two germline ends. Germline CDR1 is SEHNR and CDR2 is FQNEAQ (reference sequence). The CDR3 is 16 amino acids. In nucleotides, the CDR3 is TGTGCCAGCAGCTTTGCCAGGGGGGCCCCCGGGAATGAGCAGTTCTTC. This translates into CASSFARGAPGNEQFF.

The chain employs TRBV28 and TRBJ1-2, with TRBD1 matching 9 bases. Trimming took 4 bases from V and 8 from J; bases not matched to a gene: 11. Germline V gene sequence: CDR1 MDHEN, CDR2 SYDVKM. The CDR3 is 15 residues long. The CDR3, as DNA: TGTGCCAGCAGTTGGACAGGGGCTGGGGTGGAAGGCTACACCTTC. Translation: CASSWTGAGVEGYTF.

The rearrangement joins TRBV25-1 to TRBJ2-2; D gene uncertain. This CDR3 has 14 residues. Looked up from germline, CDR1 is MGHDK and CDR2 is SYGVNS. Trimming left V 1 base short and J 4 bases short, with 7 bases between. The CDR3 DNA sequence: TGTGCCAGCAGTGAATGGCAGGTCACCGGGGAGCTGTTTTTT. This sequence encodes CASSEWQVTGELFF.

The chain is built from TRBV5-1 and TRBJ1-6; 10 bases map to TRBD1. This CDR3 region has 16 residues. Germline V lookup: CDR1 SGHRS, CDR2 YFSETQ. V dropped 0 bases and J dropped 10; count of bases not matched to a gene: 7. The CDR3 sequence: CASSLDSGTGASPLHF. The CDR3 bases are TGCGCCAGCAGCTTGGACTCCGGGACAGGGGCCTCACCCCTCCACTTT.

This clone was seen just once. This rearrangement joins TRBV7-8 to TRBJ2-7; no reliable D call. The V end lost 0 bases, the J end lost 2 bases, and 8 bases lay between the germline ends. Germline-derived CDR1 and CDR2 are SGHVS and FQNEAQ. The CDR3 extends over 14 amino acids. The CDR3: CASSLAQQPYEQYF. In DNA form, the CDR3 reads TGTGCCAGCAGCTTAGCTCAACAGCCCTACGAGCAGTACTTC.

This chain uses TRBV7-8 with TRBJ1-1, with 8 bases fitting TRBD1. The CDR3 runs 16 residues. With 4 bases clipped from V and 0 bases from J, the junction kept 7 bases outside the gene matches. Germline CDR1 is SGHVS and CDR2 is FQNEAQ. This CDR3 is CASSWARGPMNTEAFF. The CDR3 DNA is TGTGCCAGCAGCTGGGCCAGGGGGCCGATGAACACTGAAGCTTTCTTT.

The V call is TRBV7-2, the J call TRBJ2-2, with D unresolved. The CDR3 runs to 15 residues. V was shortened by 2 bases and J by 1 base, with 8 bases between the two germline ends. The germline V gene encodes CDR1 SGHTA and CDR2 FQGNSA. The CDR3 here is CASSLSTLNTGELFF. The CDR3 bases are TGTGCCAGCAGCTTATCTACCCTGAACACCGGGGAGCTGTTTTTT.

The CDR3 sequence: CASIRDRGSGSNQPQHF. The CDR3 nucleotides are TGTGCCAGCATCAGGGACAGGGGGAGCGGCAGCAATCAGCCCCAGCATTTT. The V gene is TRBV2, the J gene TRBJ1-5; TRBD1 matches 11 bases. V was clipped by 7 bases and J by 1 base; unmatched bases: 9. Germline CDR1 and CDR2: SNHLY and FYNNEI. The CDR3 runs 17 residues.

The rearrangement uses TRBV7-9 and TRBJ2-7; the D gene is possibly TRBD1 (6 bases). The CDR3 covers 16 residues. V gave up 3 bases and J gave up 10 bases, with 25 bases separating them. CDR1 is SEHNR, CDR2 FQNEAQ, per germline (reference sequence). This CDR3 reads CASSFGRRDIRDPQYF. The CDR3 DNA reads TGTGCCAGCAGCTTTGGCCGCCGGGACATCCGGGATCCCCAGTACTTC. The full variable domain, with the rest looked up from reference TRBV7-9 and TRBJ2-7, is DTGVSQNPRHKITKRGQNVTFRCDPISEHNRLYWYRQTLGQGPEFLTYFQNEAQLEKSRLLSDRFSAERPKGSFSTLEIQRTEQGDSAMYLCASSFGRRDIRDPQYFGPGTRLTVT.

CDR3 protein: CATSRDVRLTSSYNEQFF. In DNA, the CDR3 is TGTGCCACCAGCAGAGATGTCAGACTGACGAGCTCCTACAATGAGCAGTTCTTC. The rearrangement uses TRBV15 and TRBJ2-1; the D is unclear. The V end lost 0 bases, the J end lost 0 bases, and 15 bases lay between the germline ends. There are 18 residues in the CDR3. In germline, CDR1 is LNHNV, CDR2 YYDKDF (reference sequence).

Here the CDR3 DNA reads TGTGCCAGCAGCCCGGGGGGGCCGGGGAATGAGCAGTTCTTC. This gives the protein CASSPGGPGNEQFF. The chain links TRBV7-7 to TRBJ2-1; TRBD2 matches 8 bases. The CDR3 has 14 residues. Germline V gene data show CDR1 as SSHAT and CDR2 as FNYEAQ (reference sequence). V was clipped by 5 bases and J by 7 bases; unmatched bases: 7.

The J gene is TRBJ2-5, the V gene TRBV15, with TRBD2 matching over 9 bases. The CDR3 contains 15 residues. V was pared by 1 base and J by 5 bases, with 5 bases of the junction left unmatched. Per the germline V gene, CDR1 is LNHNV and CDR2 is YYDKDF (reference sequence). Here the CDR3 DNA reads TGTGCCACCAGCAGAGTTCTAGCGGGGAGTGAGACCCAGTACTTC. The encoded protein is CATSRVLAGSETQYF. Looking up the rest from reference TRBV15 and TRBJ2-5 gives the full variable domain: DAMVIQNPRYQVTQFGKPVTLSCSQTLNHNVMYWYQQKSSQAPKLLFHYYDKDFNNEADTPDNFQSRRPNTSFCFLDIRSPGLGDTAMYLCATSRVLAGSETQYFGPGTRLLVL.

V and J are TRBV29-1 and TRBJ2-1; tentative D call: TRBD2 (7 bases). Germline V CDR1 and CDR2: SQVTM, ANQGSEA. V lost 1 base, J lost 7 bases, and 23 bases lay in between. The CDR3 has 17 residues. For the CDR3, the DNA is TGCAGCGTTGAAGCTCTGGGGACACACGGGGGGCCTAATGAGCAGTTCTTC. Translating it yields CSVEALGTHGGPNEQFF.

This chain links TRBV28 with TRBJ1-2; TRBD1 matches at 10 bases. This CDR3 contains 15 residues. V dropped 2 bases and J dropped 8; count of bases not matched to a gene: 8. Germline CDR1 is MDHEN and CDR2 is SYDVKM. CDR3 DNA: TGTGCCAGCAGTTTAGCAGGACAGGGGGACGGGGGCTACACCTTC. Its protein product is CASSLAGQGDGGYTF.

Written as DNA, the CDR3 is TGCGCCAGCAGCCTCCAACTCGGACTAGCGGGGCCCAATGAGCAGTTCTTC. Its translation is CASSLQLGLAGPNEQFF. The gene calls are TRBV5-1 and TRBJ2-1, with 12 bases that match TRBD2. Looked up from germline, CDR1 is SGHRS and CDR2 is YFSETQ. V trimming: 4 bases; J trimming: 6 bases; junction bases outside the gene matches: 11. The CDR3 runs to 17 residues.

J is TRBJ1-1 and V is TRBV5-6; 8 bases are shared with TRBD1. This CDR3 is built from 14 residues. CDR1 SGHDT and CDR2 YYEEEE come from the germline V gene. V lost 4 bases, J lost 5 bases, and 7 bases stayed unmatched. CDR3: CASSAGQGRTEAFF. The DNA for the CDR3 is TGTGCCAGCAGCGCTGGACAGGGACGGACTGAAGCTTTCTTT.

The genes are TRBV7-9 and TRBJ1-4; 10 bases are shared with TRBD1. This CDR3 comprises 15 residues. Germline V CDR1 and CDR2: SEHNR, FQNEAQ (reference sequence). V shed 5 bases and J 8 bases; nucleotides not matched to a gene: 8. The CDR3 nucleotides read TGTGCCAGCAGCCCCGGGACAGGGGACACCGAAAAACTGTTTTTT. It codes for CASSPGTGDTEKLFF.

This chain connects TRBV6-1 to TRBJ2-1; 7 nucleotides match TRBD2. V trimming: 4 bases; J trimming: 7 bases; junction bases outside the gene matches: 22. Germline V gives CDR1 MNHNS, CDR2 SASEGT. The CDR3 extends over 19 amino acids. In DNA form, the CDR3 reads TGTGCCAGCAGTGTCCCGATCGACAATTGGGAGGGGCATCCTAATGAGCAGTTCTTC. Protein: CASSVPIDNWEGHPNEQFF.

The CDR3 nucleotides read TGTGCCAGCAGTTCCCCCGGCTCGGGTGGTTATGGCTACACCTTC. Protein: CASSSPGSGGYGYTF. V gene TRBV6-5 combines with J gene TRBJ1-2; D is unclear. Germline V CDR1 and CDR2: MNHEY, SVGAGI. Deletions cut 4 bases from V and 5 bases from J, with 17 bases between. The CDR3 consists of 15 residues.